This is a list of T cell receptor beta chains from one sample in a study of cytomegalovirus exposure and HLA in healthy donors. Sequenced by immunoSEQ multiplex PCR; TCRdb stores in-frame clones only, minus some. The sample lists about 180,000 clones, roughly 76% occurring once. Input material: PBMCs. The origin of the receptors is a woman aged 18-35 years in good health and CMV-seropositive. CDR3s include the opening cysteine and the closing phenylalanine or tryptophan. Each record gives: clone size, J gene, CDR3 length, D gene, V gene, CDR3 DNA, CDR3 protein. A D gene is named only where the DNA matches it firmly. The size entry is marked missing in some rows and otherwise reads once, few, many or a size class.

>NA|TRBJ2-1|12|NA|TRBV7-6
TGTGCCAGCAGCACCCGCGGTTATGAGCAGTTCTTC
CASSTRGYEQFF
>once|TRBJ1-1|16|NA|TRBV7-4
TGTGCCAGCAGCTCCCCGAGAGGCAAAATGAACACTGAAGCTTTCTTT
CASSSPRGKMNTEAFF
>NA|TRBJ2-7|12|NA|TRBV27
TGTGCCTCAGGAGGCAGCTCCTACGAGCAGTACTTC
CASGGSSYEQYF
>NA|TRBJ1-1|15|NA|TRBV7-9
TGTGCCAGCAGCTTAGGTCAGGGGATGGGAACTGAAGCTTTCTTT
CASSLGQGMGTEAFF
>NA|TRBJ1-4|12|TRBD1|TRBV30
TGTGCCGCTACAGGGGGGCACGAAAAACTGTTTTTT
CAATGGHEKLFF
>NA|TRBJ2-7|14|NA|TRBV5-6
TGTGCCAGCAGCCCTAATTGGGCGGGGAGCTGGCAGTACTTC
CASSPNWAGSWQYF
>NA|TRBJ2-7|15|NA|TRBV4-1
TGCGCCAGCAGCCAAGTTCCGGGCGGGGTCCACGAGCAGTACTTC
CASSQVPGGVHEQYF
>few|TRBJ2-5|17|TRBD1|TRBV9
TGTGCCAGCAGCCCCCGGGGGACAGGTATCCTGGGGGAGACCCAGTACTTC
CASSPRGTGILGETQYF
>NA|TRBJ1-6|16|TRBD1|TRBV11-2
TGTGCCAGCAGAAAGCCGGGACAGGGAAAAAATTCACCCCTCCACTTT
CASRKPGQGKNSPLHF
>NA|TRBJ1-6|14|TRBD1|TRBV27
TGTGCCAGCAGTCTAAACAGGGGGAATTCACCCCTCCACTTT
CASSLNRGNSPLHF
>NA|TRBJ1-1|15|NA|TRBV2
TGTGCCAGCAGTGCCCTTCATCGCGGGGACACTGAAGCTTTCTTT
CASSALHRGDTEAFF
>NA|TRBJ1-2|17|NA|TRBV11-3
TGTGCCAGCAGCTTGTTGGGAGAGTATGACCTCTCCCTAAACTACACCTTC
CASSLLGEYDLSLNYTF
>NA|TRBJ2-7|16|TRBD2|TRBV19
TGTGCCAGTAGTAACCCCGGGACTAGCGGGCCCTACGAGCAGTACTTC
CASSNPGTSGPYEQYF
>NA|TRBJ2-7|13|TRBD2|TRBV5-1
TGCGCCAGCAGTCGGGGAGGGGCGGTCGAGCAGTACTTC
CASSRGGAVEQYF
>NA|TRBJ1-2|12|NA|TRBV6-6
TGTGCCAGCGGGGGGGAGGGCTATGGCTACACCTTC
CASGGEGYGYTF
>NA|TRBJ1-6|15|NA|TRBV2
TGTGCCAGCAGTGTCCTGGAGGGTGGAAATTCACCCCTCCACTTT
CASSVLEGGNSPLHF
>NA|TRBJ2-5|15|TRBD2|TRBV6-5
TGTGCCAGCAGTTTAGAGCGGGGGGGCCGAGAGACCCAGTACTTC
CASSLERGGRETQYF
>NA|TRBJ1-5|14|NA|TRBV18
TGTGCCAGCTCCCTCGGGGTTAGCAATCAGCCCCAGCATTTT
CASSLGVSNQPQHF
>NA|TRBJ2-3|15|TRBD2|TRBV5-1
TGCGCCAGCAGCTTGCGGACTAGCGGTGCGGATACGCAGTATTTT
CASSLRTSGADTQYF
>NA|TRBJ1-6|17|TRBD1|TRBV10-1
TGCGCCAGCAGTGAGCCACCGACAGGGAGATATAATTCACCCCTCCACTTT
CASSEPPTGRYNSPLHF
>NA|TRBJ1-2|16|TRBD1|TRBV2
TGTGCCAGCAGTGAAACCCGAGCCGGACAGGGTGGGGGCTACACCTTC
CASSETRAGQGGGYTF
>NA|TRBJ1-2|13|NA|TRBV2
TGTGCCAGCAAGGGGCAGGAGCGTTATGGCTACACCTTC
CASKGQERYGYTF
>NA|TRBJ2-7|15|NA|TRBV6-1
TGTGCCAGCACCCCCGTGCCCCGGGTCTCCTACGAGCAGTACTTC
CASTPVPRVSYEQYF
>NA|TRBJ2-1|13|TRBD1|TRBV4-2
TGTGCCAGTACCGATGGACAGGGCAATGAGCAGTTCTTC
CASTDGQGNEQFF
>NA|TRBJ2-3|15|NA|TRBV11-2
TGTGCCAGCAGCTTCCATTCGGACTCGACAGATACGCAGTATTTT
CASSFHSDSTDTQYF
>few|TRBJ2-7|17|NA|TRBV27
TGTGCCAGCAGTTTATCGGCGGTTAACCTAGCTATCTACGAGCAGTACTTC
CASSLSAVNLAIYEQYF
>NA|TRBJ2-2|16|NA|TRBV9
TGTGCCAGCAGCGTACTGTGGGGCGAGAACACCGGGGAGCTGTTTTTT
CASSVLWGENTGELFF
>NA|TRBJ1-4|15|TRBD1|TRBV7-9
TGTGCCAGCAGCGCTCCGGGACAGGAGAATGAAAAACTGTTTTTT
CASSAPGQENEKLFF
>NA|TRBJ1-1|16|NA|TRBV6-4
TGTGCCAGCAGTGTTGAGGGGGGGGTAATGAACACTGAAGCTTTCTTT
CASSVEGGVMNTEAFF
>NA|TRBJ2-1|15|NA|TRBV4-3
TGCGCCAGCAGCCAAGAACCCTACTCCTACAATGAGCAGTTCTTC
CASSQEPYSYNEQFF
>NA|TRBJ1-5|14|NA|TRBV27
TGTGCCAGCAGCCGCGCGGGGACCGCTCAGCCCCAGCATTTT
CASSRAGTAQPQHF
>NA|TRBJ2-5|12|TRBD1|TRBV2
TGTGCCAGGAGGGGGCTGGGAGAGGCCCAGTACTTC
CARRGLGEAQYF